The clone carrying this TCR beta chain is a singleton in its sample. Its matching antigen is unknown. The PCR ran on 60 Vbeta and 13 Jbeta primers. Only in-frame clones appear in the TCRdb table, and some are missing; sequencing was by immunoSEQ multiplex PCR. Of around 170,000 clones in the sample, 65% to 85% were seen once. At the time of sampling, donors were nominally healthy, though unrecorded immune exposures were likely. This specimen comes from a study of cytomegalovirus exposure and HLA in healthy donors. Whole-study findings and limits: Prediction of most subjects' HLA-A and HLA-B alleles by TCR beta sequences was reportedly accurate. The likely explanation for a cluster of highly shared sequence variants was sequencing artifact. Data from an earlier analysis indicated that most TCR beta V segments were productive either about 87% or about 30% of the time.

Germline V gene sequence: CDR1 SNHLY, CDR2 FYNNEI. The CDR3 spans 15 residues. Trimming removed 4 bases from V and 3 bases from J; junction bases left unmatched: 6. This sequence originates from a girl between 10 and 17 years old in good health and CMV-seropositive. V gene TRBV2 combines with J gene TRBJ1-1, with 9 bases identical to TRBD1. The source material was PBMCs. The CDR3 loop is CASSVHRGRDTEAFF. CDR3 sequence (DNA): TGTGCCAGCAGTGTCCACAGGGGGCGGGACACTGAAGCTTTCTTT.